The clone carrying this T cell receptor beta chain was counted once. A much larger clone lies one base from this, so it may be a read error. Subjects with ophthalmopathy showed a Clinical Activity Score no lower than 3, a NOSPECS grade no lower than 4, and a duration shorter than 3 months. Any patient presenting with uncontrolled infection, other autoimmune disease, pregnancy or lactation was left out. This CDR3 is 17 amino acids long. In germline, CDR1 is MNHEY, CDR2 SMNVEV (reference sequence). The sample belongs to a study of T cells in Graves' hyperthyroidism and ophthalmopathy. The overall study: Prior to any treatment, at the point of initial diagnosis, peripheral blood was collected.

RNA transcripts served as the template for amplifying TCR beta CDR3 regions. An initial round of RT-PCR targeting the TCR CDR3 relied on the HTBI primer set. MiXCR, run by TCRdb on the multiplex PCR reads, gives a single entry per CDR3 protein. Among about 610,000 distinct CDR3 sequences listed, about 15% were seen once. The sample consisted of blood. The chain employs TRBV27 and TRBJ1-2; 9 positions agree with TRBD1. The TCR was taken from a woman aged 40 to 50 with Graves' ophthalmopathy. CDR3 region: CASSSHVRDRENFGYIF. Written as DNA, the CDR3 is TGTGCCAGCAGTTCTCATGTTCGGGACAGGGAAAACTTTGGCTACATCTTC.